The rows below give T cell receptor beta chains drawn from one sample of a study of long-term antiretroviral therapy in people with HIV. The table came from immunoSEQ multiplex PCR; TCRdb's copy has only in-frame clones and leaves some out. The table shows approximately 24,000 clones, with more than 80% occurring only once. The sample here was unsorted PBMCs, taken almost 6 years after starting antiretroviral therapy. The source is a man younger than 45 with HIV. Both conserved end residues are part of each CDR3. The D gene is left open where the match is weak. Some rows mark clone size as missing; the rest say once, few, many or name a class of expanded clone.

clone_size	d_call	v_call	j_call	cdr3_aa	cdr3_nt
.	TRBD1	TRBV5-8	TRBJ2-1	CASSQDRADNEQFF	TGTGCCAGCAGCCAGGACAGGGCAGACAATGAGCAGTTCTTC
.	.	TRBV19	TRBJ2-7	CASSGWGQSSYEQYF	TGTGCCAGTAGTGGTTGGGGGCAGAGCTCCTACGAGCAGTACTTC
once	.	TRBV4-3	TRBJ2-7	CASSQDSDYEQYF	TGCGCCAGCAGCCAAGATTCAGACTACGAGCAGTACTTC
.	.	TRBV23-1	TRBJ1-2	CASGPSAGGYTF	TGCGCCAGCGGTCCATCGGCAGGGGGCTACACCTTC
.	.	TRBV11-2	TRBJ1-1	CASSYEGGYTEAFF	TGTGCCAGCAGCTATGAGGGGGGTTACACTGAAGCTTTCTTT
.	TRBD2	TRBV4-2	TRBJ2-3	CASSQTSGGAVDTQYF	TGTGCCAGCAGCCAAACAAGCGGGGGGGCGGTAGATACGCAGTATTTT
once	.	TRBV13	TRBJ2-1	CASSFFAGVISYNEQFF	TGTGCCAGCAGCTTCTTTGCGGGCGTAATCTCCTACAATGAGCAGTTCTTC
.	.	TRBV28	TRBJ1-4	CASSQPSTNEKLFF	TGTGCCAGCAGCCAACCCTCAACTAATGAAAAACTGTTTTTT
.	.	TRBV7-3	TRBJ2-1	CASSLGGVDEQFF	TGTGCCAGCAGCTTAGGCGGGGTTGATGAGCAGTTCTTC
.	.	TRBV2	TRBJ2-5	CASRPQETQYF	TGTGCCAGCCGGCCACAAGAGACCCAGTACTTC
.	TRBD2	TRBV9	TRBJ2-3	CASTGGGTDTQYF	TGTGCCAGCACTGGGGGGGGGACAGATACGCAGTATTTT
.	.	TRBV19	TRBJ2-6	CASTTGANVLTF	TGTGCCAGTACTACTGGGGCCAACGTCCTGACTTTC
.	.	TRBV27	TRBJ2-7	CASSLDGTLEQYF	TGTGCCAGCAGTTTGGACGGGACCCTCGAGCAGTACTTC
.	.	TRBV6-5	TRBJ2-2	CASHIGGYTGELFF	TGTGCCAGCCACATCGGGGGCTACACCGGGGAGCTGTTTTTT
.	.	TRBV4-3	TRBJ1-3	CASSQGWGANTIYF	TGCGCCAGCAGCCAAGGGTGGGGGGCGAACACCATATATTTT
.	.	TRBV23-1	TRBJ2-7	CASSLYRTYEQYF	TGCGCCAGCAGTCTTTACCGGACCTACGAGCAGTACTTC
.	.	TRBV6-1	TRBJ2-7	CASSEAGGPEQYF	TGTGCCAGCAGTGAAGCGGGGGGTCCCGAGCAGTACTTC
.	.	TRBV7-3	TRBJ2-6	CASSPLGGGAGANVLTF	TGTGCCAGCAGCCCCCTCGGTGGGGGCGCTGGGGCCAACGTCCTGACTTTC
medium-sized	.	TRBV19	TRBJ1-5	CASTLDRPNQPQHF	TGTGCCAGTACCTTAGACAGACCCAATCAGCCCCAGCATTTT
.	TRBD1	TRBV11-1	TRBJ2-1	CASRADRGEAYNEQFF	TGTGCCAGCAGGGCTGACAGGGGTGAGGCCTACAATGAGCAGTTCTTC
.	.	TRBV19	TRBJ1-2	CASSSFLDGGYGYTF	TGTGCCAGTAGTTCCTTCCTCGACGGGGGTTATGGCTACACCTTC
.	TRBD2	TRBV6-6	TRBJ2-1	CASRSSQAGAYNEQFF	TGTGCCAGCAGGAGCTCCCAAGCGGGAGCCTACAATGAGCAGTTCTTC
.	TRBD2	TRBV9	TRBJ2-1	CASSGFIAGSYNEQFF	TGTGCCAGCAGCGGGTTCATAGCGGGCTCCTACAATGAGCAGTTCTTC
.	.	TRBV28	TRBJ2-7	CASSFSATGWGDYEQYF	TGTGCCAGCAGTTTTTCCGCTACAGGGTGGGGAGACTACGAGCAGTACTTC
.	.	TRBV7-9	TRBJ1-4	CASSREFLFSTNEKLFF	TGTGCCAGCAGCAGGGAGTTTCTCTTTTCGACTAATGAAAAACTGTTTTTT
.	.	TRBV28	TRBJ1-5	CATLTQNQPQHF	TGTGCCACCCTAACCCAGAATCAGCCCCAGCATTTT
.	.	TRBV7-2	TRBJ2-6	CASSLGAGANVLTF	TGTGCCAGCAGCTTGGGGGCTGGGGCCAACGTCCTGACTTTC
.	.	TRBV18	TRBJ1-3	CASSPLSEVSGNTIYF	TGTGCCAGCTCACCATTAAGCGAGGTCTCTGGAAACACCATATATTTT
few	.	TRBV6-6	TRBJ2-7	CASRDYEQYF	TGTGCCAGCAGAGACTACGAGCAGTACTTC
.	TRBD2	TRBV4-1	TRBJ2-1	CASSQGGGGAFDEQFF	TGCGCCAGCAGCCAAGGTGGCGGGGGGGCCTTCGATGAGCAGTTCTTC
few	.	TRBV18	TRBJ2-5	CASSPPVQETQYF	TGTGCCAGCTCACCACCTGTACAAGAGACCCAGTACTTC
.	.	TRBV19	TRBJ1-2	CASSIEGLNGYTF	TGTGCCAGTAGTATAGAGGGCCTCAATGGCTACACCTTC
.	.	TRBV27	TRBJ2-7	CASRTGTSWAAYEQYF	TGTGCCAGCAGGACCGGGACCAGCTGGGCCGCCTACGAGCAGTACTTC
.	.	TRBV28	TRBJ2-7	CASTPLREQYF	TGTGCCAGCACCCCCTTGAGGGAGCAGTACTTC
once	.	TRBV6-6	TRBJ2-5	CASSYSAERGTQYF	TGTGCCAGCAGTTACTCTGCCGAGAGGGGGACCCAGTACTTC
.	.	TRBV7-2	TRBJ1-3	CASSPRGEGAGNTIYF	TGTGCCAGCAGCCCCCGGGGGGAAGGGGCTGGAAACACCATATATTTT
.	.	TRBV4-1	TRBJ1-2	CASSLSHGRAAGYTF	TGCGCCAGCAGCCTGTCCCACGGGAGGGCCGCTGGCTACACCTTC
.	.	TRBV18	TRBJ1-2	CASSPNREGYTF	TGTGCCAGCTCGCCAAACAGGGAGGGCTACACCTTC
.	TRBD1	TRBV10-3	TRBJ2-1	CAISEPGTGRPREQFF	TGTGCCATCAGTGAACCCGGGACAGGGAGGCCGCGGGAGCAGTTCTTC
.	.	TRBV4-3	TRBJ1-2	CASSQIYGGTYGYTF	TGCGCCAGCAGCCAAATTTATGGGGGCACCTATGGCTACACCTTC
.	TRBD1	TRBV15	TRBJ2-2	CATGAGQGWNTGELFF	TGTGCCACGGGGGCCGGACAGGGTTGGAACACCGGGGAGCTGTTTTTT